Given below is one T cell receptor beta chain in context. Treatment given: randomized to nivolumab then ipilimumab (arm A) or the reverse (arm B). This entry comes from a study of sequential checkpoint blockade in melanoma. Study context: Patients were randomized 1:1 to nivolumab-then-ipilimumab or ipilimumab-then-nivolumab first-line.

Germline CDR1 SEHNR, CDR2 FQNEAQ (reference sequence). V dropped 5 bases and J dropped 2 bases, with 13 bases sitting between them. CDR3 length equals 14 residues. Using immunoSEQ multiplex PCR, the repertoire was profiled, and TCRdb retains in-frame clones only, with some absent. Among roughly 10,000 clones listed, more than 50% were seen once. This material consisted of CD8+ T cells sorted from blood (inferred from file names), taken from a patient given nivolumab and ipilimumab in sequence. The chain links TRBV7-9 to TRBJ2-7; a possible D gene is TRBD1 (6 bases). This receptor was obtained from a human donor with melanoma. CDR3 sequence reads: CASSPGVGAYEQYF. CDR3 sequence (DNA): TGTGCCAGCAGCCCAGGGGTCGGGGCCTACGAGCAGTACTTC.